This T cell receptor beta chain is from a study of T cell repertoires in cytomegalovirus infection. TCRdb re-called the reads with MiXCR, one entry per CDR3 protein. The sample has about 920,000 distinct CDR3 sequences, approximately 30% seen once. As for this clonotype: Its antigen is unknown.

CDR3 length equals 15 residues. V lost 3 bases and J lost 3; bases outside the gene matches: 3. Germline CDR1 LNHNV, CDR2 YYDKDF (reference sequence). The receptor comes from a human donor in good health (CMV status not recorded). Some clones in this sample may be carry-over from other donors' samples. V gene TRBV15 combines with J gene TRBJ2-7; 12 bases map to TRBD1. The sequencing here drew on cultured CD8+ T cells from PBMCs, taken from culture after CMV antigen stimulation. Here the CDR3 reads CATSSGTGGFYEQYV. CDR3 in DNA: TGTGCCACCAGCAGTGGGACAGGGGGCTTCTACGAGCAGTACGTC.